The 13 T cell receptor beta chains presented below share a single source sample, sequenced in a study of T-cell memory formation after mild COVID-19. TCRdb processed the 5' RACE reads anew with MiXCR; each CDR3 protein has one entry. The sample records around 410,000 distinct CDR3 sequences, 20% to 25% being singletons. Input material: PBMCs or a T cell subset sorted from them (not recorded which). The receptors here all came from an adult woman who had mild COVID-19 (a few samples of this study predate the infection). Cell type and time point are not known.

V and J are TRBV15 and TRBJ1-1; D remains unclear. This CDR3 contains 13 residues. Germline lookup yields CDR1 LNHNV and CDR2 YYDKDF (reference sequence). V was shortened by 0 bases and J by 4 bases, with 6 bases between the two germline ends. CDR3 protein: CATSRDLGTEAFF. CDR3 coding DNA: TGTGCCACCAGCAGAGATTTGGGCACTGAAGCTTTCTTT. Looking up the rest from reference TRBV15 and TRBJ1-1 gives the full variable domain: DAMVIQNPRYQVTQFGKPVTLSCSQTLNHNVMYWYQQKSSQAPKLLFHYYDKDFNNEADTPDNFQSRRPNTSFCFLDIRSPGLGDTAMYLCATSRDLGTEAFFGQGTRLTVV.

The chain has TRBV3-1 and TRBJ2-3, with D possibly matching TRBD2 (5 bases). Germline loops: CDR1 LGHDT, CDR2 YNNKEL (reference sequence). The V and J ends lost 4 bases and 3 bases respectively, with 23 bases between them. This CDR3 contains 18 residues. CDR3 bases: TGTGCCAGCAGCCGTACTTGGCGGGCTGACGGAGGAACAGATACGCAGTATTTT. Translated: CASSRTWRADGGTDTQYF.

This clonotype has a handful of counts. The rearrangement uses TRBV4-1 and TRBJ2-7; tentative D call: TRBD1 (5 bases). V was clipped by 2 bases and J by 7 bases, with 15 bases between them. This CDR3 contains 14 residues. CDR1 MGHRA and CDR2 YSYEKL come from the germline V gene. The CDR3 DNA sequence: TGCGCCAGCAGCCAACCCAGGGTCGCGGATGAGCAGTACTTC. This encodes CASSQPRVADEQYF.

This clonotype has only a few counts. J is TRBJ1-6 and V is TRBV13; TRBD1 might be the D (6 bases). The CDR3 runs 16 residues. CDR1 and CDR2 (germline): PRHDT, FYEKMQ (reference sequence). Trimming cost V 5 bases and J 1 base, with 12 bases left between them. This CDR3 is CASSTKRGSYNSPLHF. CDR3 DNA sequence: TGTGCCAGCAGCACTAAAAGGGGGTCCTATAATTCACCCCTCCACTTT.

This clonotype was seen a few times. This sequence joins TRBV27 and TRBJ2-7, with 9 bases matching TRBD1. There are 15 residues in the CDR3. Germline CDR1 reads MNHEY; CDR2 reads SMNVEV (reference sequence). The ends lost 3 bases at V and 6 bases at J; junction bases unmatched: 9. The CDR3 region is CASSLGTGWGSEQYF. The CDR3, as DNA: TGTGCCAGCAGTTTGGGGACAGGGTGGGGCAGCGAGCAGTACTTC.

A few counts support this clonotype. This chain joins TRBV5-4 and TRBJ2-1; D is possibly TRBD2 (5 bases). The V and J ends lost 3 bases and 7 bases respectively, with 8 bases between them. The CDR3 spans 12 residues. CDR1 is SGHNT, CDR2 YYREEE, per germline (reference sequence). The CDR3 bases are TGTGCCAGCAGCTCAGCGGCGAATGAGCAGTTCTTC. It is translated as CASSSAANEQFF.

The J gene is TRBJ1-5, the V gene TRBV10-3, with TRBD1 identical over 9 bases. Per the germline V gene, CDR1 is ENHRY and CDR2 is SYGVKD. Losses at the gene ends were 10 bases for V and 3 bases for J; bases not matched to a gene: 7. CDR3 length: 14 residues. Here the CDR3 DNA reads TGTGCCACCTCTAGGACAGGGGTCAATCAGCCCCAGCATTTT. Its protein is CATSRTGVNQPQHF.

This clonotype appeared a few times. The chain joins TRBV11-2 to TRBJ2-1, with a tentative D call TRBD2 (6 bases). CDR1 and CDR2 from the germline V gene are SGHAT and FQNNGV. The V gene lost 3 bases and the J gene lost 9 bases, with 12 bases spanning the gap. The CDR3 has 13 amino acids. The CDR3 DNA is TGTGCCAGCAGCTTGAGGGCGGGGATTGAGCAGTTCTTC. As protein: CASSLRAGIEQFF.

This clonotype was recorded a few times. The chain links TRBV28 to TRBJ2-7, with 7 bases that match TRBD2. V dropped 5 bases and J dropped 5; count of bases not matched to a gene: 12. The length of the CDR3 is 15 residues. Germline V CDR1 and CDR2: MDHEN, SYDVKM. Written as DNA, the CDR3 is TGTGCCAGCAGTCCTCGAGCGGGGCCGTTAGACGAGCAGTACTTC. Translating it yields CASSPRAGPLDEQYF.

In this sample, this clonotype turned up a few times. This chain joins TRBV30 and TRBJ2-1, with a tentative D call TRBD2 (5 bases). The CDR3 covers 11 residues. Trimming took 4 bases from V and 8 from J, leaving 9 bases between them. The V gene's germline CDR1 is GTSNPN and CDR2 SVGIG (reference sequence). The CDR3 loop is CAWNWRDEQFF. CDR3 in DNA: TGTGCCTGGAATTGGCGGGATGAGCAGTTCTTC. Combining the CDR3 with reference TRBV30 and TRBJ2-1 gives the whole variable domain SQTIHQWPATLVQPVGSPLSLECTVEGTSNPNLYWYRQAAGRGLQLLFYSVGIGQISSEVPQNLSASRPQDRQFILSSKKLLLSDSGFYLCAWNWRDEQFFGPGTRLTVL.

This chain uses TRBV5-1 with TRBJ1-1; 10 bases map to TRBD1. The length of the CDR3 is 14 residues. Trimming took 5 bases from V and 5 from J; bases not matched to a gene: 6. Germline CDR1 SGHRS, CDR2 YFSETQ. The CDR3 protein is CASSSGTGVTEAFF. The CDR3 region has the DNA TGCGCCAGCAGTTCCGGGACAGGGGTAACTGAAGCTTTCTTT.

CDR3 region: CASSEGVANTGELFF. Written as DNA, the CDR3 is TGCGCCAGCAGCGAAGGGGTGGCGAACACCGGGGAGCTGTTTTTT. The chain is built from TRBV5-1 and TRBJ2-2; D is possibly TRBD1 (5 bases). Trimming shortened V by 4 bases and J by 0 bases, and 10 bases separated the two germline ends. The germline CDR1 and CDR2 sequences are SGHRS and YFSETQ. The CDR3 is 15 residues long.

This clonotype has just a few counts. This chain links TRBV4-3 with TRBJ1-5; D is unresolved. V was shortened by 0 bases and J by 0 bases, with 6 bases between the two germline ends. Germline lookup yields CDR1 LGHNA and CDR2 YSLEER. The CDR3 totals 15 residues. This CDR3 reads CASSQETDSNQPQHF. DNA for the CDR3: TGCGCCAGCAGCCAAGAGACGGATAGCAATCAGCCCCAGCATTTT.